Following are 18 T cell receptor beta chains from one sample sequenced in a study of cytomegalovirus exposure and HLA in healthy donors. Researchers ran the PCR with 60 Vbeta and 13 Jbeta primers. Method: immunoSEQ multiplex PCR; TCRdb's copy keeps in-frame clones and lacks some. The table for this sample gives some 120,000 clones. The sample taken for sequencing was PBMCs. These receptors were obtained from a middle-aged man in good health and CMV-seronegative.

The V and J genes are TRBV7-8 and TRBJ2-3, with D maybe TRBD2 (6 bases). The CDR3 consists of 16 residues. Germline V gives CDR1 SGHVS, CDR2 FQNEAQ. Trimming pared 1 base from V and 2 bases from J, leaving 13 bases between. In DNA form, the CDR3 reads TGTGCCAGCAGCTTAGTCACTAGCAGATCCACAGATACGCAGTATTTT. This sequence encodes CASSLVTSRSTDTQYF.

The J gene is TRBJ2-7, the V gene TRBV6-6; D may be TRBD2 (5 bases). This CDR3 has 13 residues. Trimming removed 2 bases from V and 4 bases from J, with 9 bases in between. The germline gives CDR1 MNHNY, CDR2 SVGAGI (reference sequence). CDR3 amino acids: CASSYSGNYEQYF. CDR3 sequence (DNA): TGTGCCAGCAGTTACAGCGGAAATTACGAGCAGTACTTC.

This chain links TRBV10-3 with TRBJ1-1; 7 positions match TRBD1. Germline trimming cut 6 bases from V and 1 base from J; bases unmatched to any gene: 5. From germline, CDR1 is ENHRY and CDR2 SYGVKD. CDR3 size: 14 residues. This chain's CDR3 is CAIRQGTPNTEAFF. CDR3 sequence (DNA): TGTGCCATCAGACAGGGGACACCGAACACTGAAGCTTTCTTT.

The V call is TRBV5-6, the J call TRBJ2-1, with TRBD2 identical over 14 bases. CDR1 SGHDT and CDR2 YYEEEE come from the germline V gene. This CDR3 has 17 amino acids. V shed 2 bases and J 10 bases; nucleotides not matched to a gene: 11. The CDR3 region is CASSLPQGLAGVGEQFF. The CDR3 bases are TGTGCCAGCAGCTTACCACAGGGACTAGCGGGAGTGGGGGAGCAGTTCTTC.

J is TRBJ2-7 and V is TRBV6-6; 7 nucleotides align to TRBD2. The CDR3 loop spans 13 amino acids. V gave up 8 bases and J gave up 6 bases; unmatched junction bases: 10. Germline V gene data show CDR1 as MNHNY and CDR2 as SVGAGI (reference sequence). DNA for the CDR3: TGTGCCAGCGGGACGGGAGGAGTGGGCGAGCAGTACTTC. As protein: CASGTGGVGEQYF.

The rearrangement joins TRBV2 to TRBJ1-1, with no clear D. This CDR3 comprises 11 residues. Trimming pared 7 bases from V and 6 bases from J, leaving 9 bases between. Looked up from germline, CDR1 is SNHLY and CDR2 is FYNNEI. The CDR3 loop is CASMSAAEAFF. CDR3 nucleotides: TGTGCCAGCATGAGCGCGGCTGAAGCTTTCTTT.

The rearrangement uses TRBV11-2 and TRBJ2-7; TRBD2 agrees at 14 bases. Germline V gene lookup returns CDR1 SGHAT and CDR2 FQNNGV. V was clipped by 4 bases and J by 2 bases; unmatched bases: 13. There are 19 residues in the CDR3. The CDR3 protein is CASSSRLAGGPSQAYEQYF. The DNA of the CDR3 is TGTGCCAGCAGCTCCCGACTAGCGGGAGGGCCGTCACAGGCCTACGAGCAGTACTTC.

The V and J genes are TRBV19 and TRBJ1-2; D ambiguous. V gave up 0 bases and J gave up 8 bases, with 16 bases separating them. Germline lookup yields CDR1 LNHDA and CDR2 SQIVND (reference sequence). The CDR3 sequence is 15 residues long. The chain's CDR3 is CASSIDPTGIRGYTF. The CDR3 bases are TGTGCCAGTAGTATAGATCCGACGGGAATAAGAGGCTACACCTTC.

This chain connects TRBV7-9 to TRBJ1-1; 10 bases map to TRBD1. Germline V gene lookup returns CDR1 SEHNR and CDR2 FQNEAQ (reference sequence). The CDR3 contains 13 residues. V dropped 8 bases and J dropped 10; count of bases not matched to a gene: 10. The CDR3 here is CASGGQGGPRAFF. The CDR3 coding sequence is TGTGCCAGCGGAGGACAGGGGGGCCCCAGAGCTTTCTTT.

The chain uses TRBV11-2 and TRBJ1-1; TRBD1 matches 8 bases. Germline assignment: CDR1 SGHAT and CDR2 FQNNGV. Germline trimming cut 5 bases from V and 6 bases from J; bases unmatched to any gene: 11. This CDR3 is 15 amino acids long. The CDR3 reads CASSITGQGGSEAFF. The CDR3 DNA is TGTGCCAGCAGCATCACAGGACAGGGTGGATCTGAAGCTTTCTTT.

The J gene is TRBJ2-7, the V gene TRBV5-1, with D tentatively TRBD2 (5 bases). Per germline, CDR1 SGHRS and CDR2 YFSETQ. This CDR3 spans 13 amino acids. V lost 3 bases, J lost 7 bases, and 14 bases lay in between. The CDR3 DNA reads as TGCGCCAGCAGCTCTCTACCGGACTTAGAGCAGTACTTC. Amino acids: CASSSLPDLEQYF.

The V call is TRBV25-1, the J call TRBJ1-3, with D possibly TRBD1 on 5 matching bases. Trimming took 1 base from V and 2 from J, leaving 12 bases between them. The CDR3 has 16 residues. The V gene's germline CDR1 is MGHDK and CDR2 SYGVNS. CDR3 DNA sequence: TGTGCCAGCAGTGAATCGGGAGCAGGGACTGGAAACACCATATATTTT. Its translation: CASSESGAGTGNTIYF.

The V call is TRBV11-3, the J call TRBJ2-1; TRBD2 aligns across 8 bases. This CDR3 contains 16 residues. CDR1 SGHNT and CDR2 YENEEA come from the germline V gene. The J segment lost 3 bases and the V segment lost 1 base, leaving 5 bases of the junction unmatched. DNA for the CDR3: TGTGCCAGCAGCTTAGTTAGCGGGAAGGGCTACAATGAGCAGTTCTTC. This sequence encodes CASSLVSGKGYNEQFF.

This chain uses TRBV7-8 with TRBJ2-3; a weak D match, TRBD2 (5 bases). V shed 2 bases and J shed 2 bases, with 14 bases lying between them. Germline assignment: CDR1 SGHVS and CDR2 FQNEAQ. The CDR3 runs to 16 residues. The CDR3 DNA reads TGTGCCAGCAGCTTACGTCGGTTCGGGAACACAGATACGCAGTATTTT. Translating it yields CASSLRRFGNTDTQYF.

The J gene is TRBJ1-2, the V gene TRBV6-5, with 8 bases lining up with TRBD1. V shed 0 bases and J 8 bases; nucleotides not matched to a gene: 11. The V gene's germline CDR1 is MNHEY and CDR2 SVGAGI. The CDR3 contains 16 residues. CDR3 amino acids: CASSYSSSGGLRGYTF. The CDR3 DNA sequence: TGTGCCAGCAGTTACTCAAGCTCAGGGGGCCTTCGGGGCTACACCTTC.

This chain connects TRBV9 to TRBJ1-6, with D maybe TRBD1 (5 bases). The CDR3 totals 14 residues. Germline-derived CDR1 and CDR2 are SGDLS and YYNGEE. The V end was cut by 0 bases, the J end by 6 bases, with 7 bases between. The CDR3 sequence: CASSVEGFNSPLHF. CDR3 in DNA: TGTGCCAGCAGCGTAGAGGGGTTTAATTCACCCCTCCACTTT. The complete variable domain, with remaining parts taken from reference TRBV9 and TRBJ1-6, reads DSGVTQTPKHLITATGQRVTLRCSPRSGDLSVYWYQQSLDQGLQFLIQYYNGEERAKGNILERFSAQQFPDLHSELNLSSLELGDSALYFCASSVEGFNSPLHFGNGTRLTVT.

The J gene is TRBJ2-5, the V gene TRBV18; 8 positions agree with TRBD1. The DNA end is a closer match to TRBJ2-7, so the J assignment may be wrong. The CDR3 has 16 amino acids. The germline gives CDR1 KGHSH, CDR2 LQKENI. The CDR3 DNA reads TGTGCCAGCTCACCACTTTCAGGACAGGGTGCCTACGAGCAGTACTTC. Protein: CASSPLSGQGAYEQYF.

The genes are TRBV6-1 and TRBJ1-2, with TRBD1 matching over 7 bases. CDR3 length: 12 amino acids. The germline V gene encodes CDR1 MNHNS and CDR2 SASEGT. The trim removed 8 bases at V and 8 bases at J, leaving 8 bases unmatched. Written as DNA, the CDR3 is TGTGCCAGCTCTAATCAGGGGGAGGGCTACACCTTC. Protein product: CASSNQGEGYTF.